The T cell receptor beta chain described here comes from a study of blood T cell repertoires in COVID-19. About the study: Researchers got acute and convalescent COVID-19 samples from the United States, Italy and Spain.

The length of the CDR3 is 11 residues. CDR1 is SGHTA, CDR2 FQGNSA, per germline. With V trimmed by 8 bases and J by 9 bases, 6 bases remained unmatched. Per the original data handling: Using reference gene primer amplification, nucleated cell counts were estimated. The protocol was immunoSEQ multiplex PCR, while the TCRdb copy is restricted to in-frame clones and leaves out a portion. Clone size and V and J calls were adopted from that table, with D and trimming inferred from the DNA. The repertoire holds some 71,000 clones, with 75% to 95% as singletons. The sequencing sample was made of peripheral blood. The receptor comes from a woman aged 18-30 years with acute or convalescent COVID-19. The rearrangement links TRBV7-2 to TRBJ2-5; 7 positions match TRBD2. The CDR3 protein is CASSRRGAQYF. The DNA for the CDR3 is TGTGCCAGCTCACGCCGGGGGGCCCAGTACTTC.